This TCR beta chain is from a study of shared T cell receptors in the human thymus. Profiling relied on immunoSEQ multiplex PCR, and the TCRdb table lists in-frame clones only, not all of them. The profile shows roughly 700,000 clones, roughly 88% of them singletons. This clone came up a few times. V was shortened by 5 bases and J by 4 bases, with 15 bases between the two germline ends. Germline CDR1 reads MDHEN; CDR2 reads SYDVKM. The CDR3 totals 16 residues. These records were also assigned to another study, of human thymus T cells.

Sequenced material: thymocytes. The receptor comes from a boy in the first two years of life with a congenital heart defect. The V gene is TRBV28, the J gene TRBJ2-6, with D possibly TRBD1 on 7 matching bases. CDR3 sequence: CASSLQGGSGANVLTF. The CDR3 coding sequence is TGTGCCAGCAGTCTCCAGGGGGGATCCGGGGCCAACGTCCTGACTTTC.